This TCR beta chain was profiled in a study of blood T cell repertoires in COVID-19. Across the study: T cells, B-cell-depleted T cells, or PBMCs provided the cDNA or gDNA that served as material.

The CDR3 is made up of 14 amino acids. CDR1 and CDR2 (germline): SGHRS, YFSETQ. V dropped 4 bases and J dropped 7 bases, with 12 bases sitting between them. Profiled with immunoSEQ multiplex PCR; TCRdb holds only in-frame clones, not every one. The data hold 200,000 to 250,000 clones, with around 90% observed a single time. Material: PBMCs or T cells enriched from blood (not recorded which). This sequence joins TRBV5-1 and TRBJ1-6, with a possible D match to TRBD1 (6 bases). This sequence originates from a man in his forties or fifties who had been exposed to COVID-19. CDR3 loop: CASSAQGSNSPLHF. CDR3 nucleotide sequence: TGCGCCAGCAGCGCACAGGGTTCCAATTCACCCCTCCACTTT.